The rows below give T cell receptor beta chains drawn from one sample of a study of cytomegalovirus exposure and HLA in healthy donors. The table came from immunoSEQ multiplex PCR; TCRdb's copy has only in-frame clones and leaves some out. The sample has 210,000 or so clones, more than 75% seen once. Material for sequencing was PBMCs. The receptors stem from a man under 40 in good health and CMV-seronegative. Both conserved end residues are part of each CDR3. The order of the fields is clone size, J gene, D gene, V gene, CDR3 protein, CDR3 DNA. The D gene is left open where the match is weak. A row's size may be missing; if present it is once, few, many or a size class.

NA,TRBJ2-7,TRBD1,TRBV5-6,CASSLTGTGFYEQYF,TGTGCCAGCAGCTTGACCGGGACAGGGTTTTACGAGCAGTACTTC
NA,TRBJ2-1,TRBD1,TRBV4-2,CASSRNLGQGSYNEQFF,TGTGCCAGCAGCCGTAACCTGGGACAGGGCTCCTACAATGAGCAGTTCTTC
NA,TRBJ2-3,TRBD2,TRBV27,CASSRTSGGLRRTDTQYF,TGTGCCAGCAGTCGGACTAGCGGGGGCCTGAGGAGGACAGATACGCAGTATTTT
once,TRBJ1-1,TRBD1,TRBV15,CATSRDFTTGAMNTEAFF,TGTGCCACCAGCAGAGATTTCACGACAGGGGCAATGAACACTGAAGCTTTCTTT
NA,TRBJ2-4,NA,TRBV29-1,CSVWDPSGIQYF,TGCAGCGTTTGGGATCCATCGGGGATTCAGTACTTC
NA,TRBJ2-5,NA,TRBV5-6,CASSLPGPVGETQYF,TGTGCCAGCAGCTTGCCGGGTCCGGTCGGGGAGACCCAGTACTTC
once,TRBJ1-2,TRBD1,TRBV27,CASSPSRLTGGNYGYTF,TGTGCCAGCAGTCCGAGCAGGTTGACAGGGGGGAACTATGGCTACACCTTC
NA,TRBJ1-1,TRBD1,TRBV27,CASSFPAGTGRATIAFF,TGTGCCAGCAGTTTCCCGGCTGGGACAGGGAGGGCAACGATAGCTTTCTTT
NA,TRBJ2-2,NA,TRBV6-5,CASSYFGSLGGELFF,TGTGCCAGCAGTTACTTCGGTAGCCTAGGTGGGGAGCTGTTTTTT
NA,TRBJ2-7,TRBD2,TRBV5-4,CASSLVSSGMIF,TGTGCCAGCAGCTTGGTTAGTAGCGGGATGATCTTC
NA,TRBJ2-1,TRBD1,TRBV9,CASSARGQYEQFF,TGTGCCAGCAGCGCCAGGGGGCAGTATGAGCAGTTCTTC